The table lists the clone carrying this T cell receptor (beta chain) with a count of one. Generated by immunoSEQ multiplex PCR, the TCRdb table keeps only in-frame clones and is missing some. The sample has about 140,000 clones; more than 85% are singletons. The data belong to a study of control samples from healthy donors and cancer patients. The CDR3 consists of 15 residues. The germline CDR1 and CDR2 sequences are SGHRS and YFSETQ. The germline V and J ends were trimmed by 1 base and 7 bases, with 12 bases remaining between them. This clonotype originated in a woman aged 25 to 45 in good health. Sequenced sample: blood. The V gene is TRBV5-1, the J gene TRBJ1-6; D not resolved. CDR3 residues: CASSLRLEGNSPLHF. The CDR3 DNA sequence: TGCGCCAGCAGCTTGAGGCTGGAAGGCAATTCACCCCTCCACTTT.